These T cell receptor beta chains were read from a single sample in a study of T cells after yellow fever vaccination. TCRdb passed the 5' RACE reads through MiXCR, listing each CDR3 protein once. The repertoire consists of roughly 170,000 distinct CDR3 sequences, with approximately 9.7% occurring once and the leading ten covering around 33%. Sample: CD8+ T cells sorted from PBMCs, taken 45 days after the yellow fever booster vaccination. The receptors come from a man younger than 35 who received the YFV17D yellow fever vaccine. Both conserved end residues are part of each CDR3. A D gene is named only where the DNA matches it firmly. Not every row has a clone size; where given, it reads once, few, many or a size class.

TRBJ2-4 | 15 | . | . | TRBV5-1 | CASSLAGLAKNIQYF | TGCGCCAGCAGCTTGGCGGGGTTAGCCAAAAACATTCAGTACTTC
TRBJ2-1 | 16 | few | . | TRBV5-1 | CASSLTYADRDNEQFF | TGCGCCAGCAGCTTAACGTATGCGGACAGAGACAATGAGCAGTTCTTC
TRBJ2-7 | 14 | few | . | TRBV6-5 | CASGPQLNSYEQYF | TGTGCCAGCGGTCCGCAGCTTAACTCCTACGAGCAGTACTTC
TRBJ1-1 | 16 | few | . | TRBV4-1 | CASSQGAAIMNTEAFF | TGCGCCAGCAGCCAAGGGGCGGCTATCATGAACACTGAAGCTTTCTTT
TRBJ1-6 | 15 | . | . | TRBV6-5 | CASSYGNPGASPLHF | TGTGCCAGCAGTTACGGGAATCCAGGGGCTTCACCCCTCCACTTT
TRBJ2-7 | 14 | . | . | TRBV27 | CASRSTSIYYEQYF | TGTGCCAGCAGGAGCACATCCATATACTACGAGCAGTACTTC
TRBJ2-7 | 14 | . | . | TRBV10-3 | CAISDTKGRIEQYF | TGTGCCATCAGTGACACTAAGGGACGGATCGAGCAGTACTTC
TRBJ2-6 | 16 | many | . | TRBV5-1 | CASSLDEGPQFNVLTF | TGCGCCAGCAGCTTGGATGAAGGACCTCAATTTAACGTCCTGACTTTC
TRBJ1-1 | 18 | . | . | TRBV19 | CASNHWAQGVAGGTEAFF | TGTGCCAGTAACCATTGGGCACAGGGCGTAGCCGGGGGCACTGAAGCTTTCTTT
TRBJ2-3 | 17 | few | . | TRBV18 | CASSPPVFPSVTDTQYF | TGTGCCAGCTCACCACCAGTGTTCCCTAGCGTCACAGATACGCAGTATTTT
TRBJ2-5 | 15 | many | . | TRBV6-5 | CASSYPRGAGETQYF | TGTGCCAGCAGTTACCCGAGGGGGGCTGGAGAGACCCAGTACTTC
TRBJ2-7 | 13 | few | . | TRBV7-6 | CASSLSGAYEQYF | TGTGCCAGCAGCTTATCGGGGGCTTACGAGCAGTACTTC
TRBJ1-6 | 15 | few | . | TRBV5-1 | CASSKGWGSDSPLHF | TGCGCCAGCAGCAAGGGTTGGGGTTCGGATTCACCCCTCCACTTT
TRBJ1-4 | 15 | many | . | TRBV20-1 | CSARSSRATNEKLFF | TGCAGTGCTAGGTCCAGCCGGGCAACTAATGAAAAACTGTTTTTT
TRBJ2-1 | 19 | . | TRBD2 | TRBV19 | CASSTVLTSGGPSYNEQFF | TGTGCCAGTAGCACCGTCCTCACTAGCGGGGGGCCGTCCTACAATGAGCAGTTCTTC
TRBJ2-6 | 18 | . | TRBD1 | TRBV5-4 | CASSTPGQAFSGANVLTF | TGTGCCAGCAGCACACCGGGACAGGCTTTCTCTGGGGCCAACGTCCTGACTTTC
TRBJ2-1 | 15 | few | . | TRBV4-1 | CASSPTGTHYNEQFF | TGCGCCAGCAGCCCGACCGGGACACACTACAATGAGCAGTTCTTC
TRBJ2-5 | 12 | . | . | TRBV20-1 | CSAPAGQETQYF | TGCAGTGCCCCCGCCGGTCAAGAGACCCAGTACTTC
TRBJ2-3 | 16 | few | TRBD2 | TRBV4-1 | CASSQGLAGRTDTQYF | TGCGCCAGCAGCCAGGGACTAGCGGGGAGGACAGATACGCAGTATTTT
TRBJ1-2 | 16 | few | . | TRBV19 | CASSVDSAVGWYGYTF | TGTGCCAGTAGTGTCGACAGCGCCGTGGGATGGTATGGCTACACCTTC